The 20 T cell receptor beta chains given below trace back to one sample, sequenced in a study of blood T cells in healthy people across ages. The authors ran a second PCR of about 7 to 11 cycles using a sample-barcoded 5' primer and a J-beta primer mix. TCRdb called the 5' RACE reads again in MiXCR, with one record for every CDR3 protein. The data contain 710,000 or so distinct CDR3 sequences, approximately 22% of them singletons. Sequenced: blood. Source of these receptors: a man in his 70s in good health.

The rearrangement links TRBV21-1 to TRBJ2-5. TRBV21-1 is a pseudogene segment. This CDR3 is 16 amino acids long. Here the CDR3 DNA reads TGTGCCAGCAGCAAAGTTATAAGGAGCAGGCAAGAGACCCAGTACTTC. The encoded protein is CASSKVIRSRQETQYF.

Only a few counts were recorded for this clonotype. The chain links TRBV3-1 to TRBJ2-1; 8 nucleotides match TRBD2. Germline lookup yields CDR1 LGHDT and CDR2 YNNKEL (reference sequence). The CDR3 is 15 amino acids. The V and J ends lost 5 bases and 2 bases, in that order; junction bases with no gene match: 5. The CDR3 DNA reads TGTGCCAGCAGCGGCGGGACTAGAGCCTACAATGAGCAGTTCTTC. This gives the protein CASSGGTRAYNEQFF.

The chain employs TRBV24-1 and TRBJ1-2, with 8 bases that match TRBD1. The CDR3 is made up of 15 amino acids. Germline lookup yields CDR1 KGHDR and CDR2 SFDVKD. J gave up 4 bases and V 3 bases, and 6 bases lay outside the gene matches. CDR3 amino acids: CATSDRHGTGYGYTF. The CDR3 DNA follows: TGTGCCACCAGTGATCGGCACGGGACAGGCTATGGCTACACCTTC.

This clonotype appeared once. The conserved phenylalanine or tryptophan normally closing the CDR3 is absent here, so this likely arose from a read error. V usage is TRBV7-9 and J usage is TRBJ1-1; no clear D. Trimming shortened V by 7 bases and J by 0 bases, and 9 bases separated the two germline ends. The CDR3 consists of 13 residues. Germline loops: CDR1 SEHNR, CDR2 FQNEAQ (reference sequence). In nucleotides, the CDR3 is TGTGCCAGCATCAGGACGGTGAACACTGAAGCTTTCTTG. Protein: CASIRTVNTEAFL.

This sequence joins TRBV5-1 and TRBJ2-3, with a possible D match to TRBD1 (5 bases). Trimming took off 3 bases at V and 2 bases at J, with 10 bases between the two ends. Germline V gene data show CDR1 as SGHRS and CDR2 as YFSETQ. This CDR3 is built from 14 residues. CDR3 sequence: CASSSDISTDTQYF. Here the CDR3 DNA reads TGCGCCAGCAGCTCGGACATATCCACAGATACGCAGTATTTT.

J is TRBJ2-1 and V is TRBV2; the D call may be TRBD1 or TRBD2 (5 bases each). The CDR3 contains 16 residues. Trimming removed 8 bases from V and 2 bases from J, with 19 bases in between. Looked up from germline, CDR1 is SNHLY and CDR2 is FYNNEI. The CDR3: CASGGKGFETYNEQFF. In nucleotides, the CDR3 is TGTGCCAGCGGGGGAAAGGGCTTCGAAACCTACAATGAGCAGTTCTTC.

The table lists this clonotype with a few counts. This chain links TRBV24-1 with TRBJ1-4; 10 nucleotides align to TRBD1. V was pared by 4 bases and J by 8 bases, with 9 bases of the junction left unmatched. Per germline, CDR1 KGHDR and CDR2 SFDVKD. This CDR3 has 16 amino acids. CDR3 sequence: CATSDPRQGAVEKLFF. The CDR3 nucleotides read TGTGCCACCAGTGACCCTAGACAGGGGGCGGTCGAAAAACTGTTTTTT.

The gene calls are TRBV20-1 and TRBJ1-4; the D gene is possibly TRBD1 (6 bases). This CDR3 has 13 amino acids. Germline V gives CDR1 DFQATT, CDR2 SNEGSKA (reference sequence). Deletions cut 1 base from V and 4 bases from J, with 7 bases between. DNA of the CDR3: TGCAGTGCTAGAGGGACAGTTAATGAAAAACTGTTTTTT. Translated, it gives CSARGTVNEKLFF.

This clonotype was recorded a few times. The chain couples TRBV5-1 to TRBJ2-7; D is uncertain. The V and J ends lost 4 bases and 1 base respectively, with 9 bases between them. Germline CDR1 SGHRS, CDR2 YFSETQ. The CDR3 runs to 13 residues. The CDR3 DNA reads as TGCGCCAGCAGCGATGAAACATCCTACGAGCAGTACGTC. Its protein product is CASSDETSYEQYV.

This clonotype was observed a handful of times. J is TRBJ1-2 and V is TRBV20-1, with 11 bases lining up with TRBD1. Unmatched junction bases numbered 7, after V lost 2 bases and J lost 8 bases. From germline, CDR1 is DFQATT and CDR2 SNEGSKA (reference sequence). The CDR3 spans 14 residues. In nucleotides, the CDR3 is TGCAGTGCTAGACTGGGACAGGGGGTTGGCGGCTACACCTTC. The encoded protein is CSARLGQGVGGYTF.

The V call is TRBV30, the J call TRBJ2-4, with unresolved D. This CDR3 has 13 amino acids. Trimming stripped 3 bases from V and 6 bases from J, with 12 bases between. Per germline, CDR1 GTSNPN and CDR2 SVGIG (reference sequence). The DNA for the CDR3 is TGTGCCTGGAGGCGGAGTTCAGGAAACATTCAGTACTTC. Amino acids: CAWRRSSGNIQYF.

This clonotype showed up just a few times. The rearrangement uses TRBV7-9 and TRBJ2-7; D is unclear. The CDR3 spans 12 residues. The germline CDR1 and CDR2 sequences are SEHNR and FQNEAQ (reference sequence). Trimming stripped 0 bases from V and 7 bases from J, with 7 bases between. CDR3 nucleotide sequence: TGTGCCAGCAGCTTAGCGGATCGGGAGCAGTACTTC. This gives the protein CASSLADREQYF.

The J gene is TRBJ1-4, the V gene TRBV20-1; D ambiguous. The V end was cut by 2 bases, the J end by 7 bases, with 5 bases between. The CDR3 consists of 11 residues. CDR1 and CDR2 (germline): DFQATT, SNEGSKA (reference sequence). The CDR3 region has the DNA TGCAGTGCTAGAATGGGTGAAAAACTGTTTTTT. Its protein product is CSARMGEKLFF.

The chain carries TRBV5-5 and TRBJ2-3; 10 bases are a match to TRBD2. CDR1 SGHKS and CDR2 YYEKEE come from the germline V gene (reference sequence). This CDR3 has 17 residues. J lost 0 bases, V lost 3 bases, and 7 bases had no gene match. CDR3 sequence reads: CASSSPKLAGSTDTQYF. CDR3 DNA: TGTGCCAGCAGCTCCCCGAAACTAGCGGGGAGCACAGATACGCAGTATTTT.

DNA of the CDR3: TGTGCCAGCAGCTTAGGGGACAGGATCGGCCATCAGCCCCAGCATTTT. It translates to CASSLGDRIGHQPQHF. The chain couples TRBV7-8 to TRBJ1-5; 8 bases map to TRBD1. V lost 1 base to trimming and J lost 5 bases; unmatched junction nucleotides: 7. The germline gives CDR1 SGHVS, CDR2 FQNEAQ. This CDR3 spans 16 amino acids.

The chain recombines TRBV29-1 with TRBJ2-5, with TRBD2 matching over 8 bases. The germline V gene has CDR1 SQVTM and CDR2 ANQGSEA. V was clipped by 4 bases and J by 4 bases; unmatched bases: 11. The CDR3 consists of 15 residues. The CDR3 is CSVAYGGAPGETQYF. The CDR3 bases are TGCAGCGTTGCCTACGGGGGGGCCCCAGGAGAGACCCAGTACTTC.

In this sample, this clonotype turned up a few times. The J gene is TRBJ1-2, the V gene TRBV29-1; perhaps TRBD1 as D (6 bases). Germline CDR1 and CDR2: SQVTM and ANQGSEA. This CDR3 is built from 13 residues. V was clipped by 6 bases and J by 6 bases, with 17 bases between them. In DNA, the CDR3 is TGCAGCGTGGAAAAGAGACAGGCCGATGGCTACACCTTC. Residues: CSVEKRQADGYTF.

The chain recombines TRBV10-3 with TRBJ2-1; weak D call: TRBD2 (6 bases). Germline-derived CDR1 and CDR2 are ENHRY and SYGVKD. The V and J ends lost 3 bases and 5 bases respectively, with 11 bases between them. The CDR3 is made up of 14 amino acids. This CDR3 is CAISEGTGDNEQFF. The CDR3 coding sequence is TGTGCCATCAGTGAAGGGACGGGGGACAATGAGCAGTTCTTC.

The CDR3 region has the DNA TGCAGTGCTAGGGAAGACACAGATACGCAGTATTTT. It specifies CSAREDTDTQYF. This chain connects TRBV20-1 to TRBJ2-3, with D uncertain. The CDR3 extends over 12 amino acids. Germline values: CDR1 DFQATT, CDR2 SNEGSKA (reference sequence). Trimming removed 3 bases from V and 2 bases from J, with 6 bases in between.

There are a few counts of this clonotype. The chain links TRBV7-2 to TRBJ2-3; D is perhaps TRBD2 (6 bases). This CDR3 comprises 16 residues. V shed 5 bases and J shed 5 bases, with 20 bases lying between them. Germline V gene sequence: CDR1 SGHTA, CDR2 FQGNSA. CDR3 sequence: CTSSPQRRGGGDTQYF. The CDR3 DNA sequence: TGTACCAGCAGCCCCCAGCGGCGGGGTGGGGGAGATACGCAGTATTTT. The variable domain in full, with the rest retrieved from reference TRBV7-2 and TRBJ2-3, is GAGVSQSPSNKVTEKGKDVELRCDPISGHTALYWYRQSLGQGLEFLIYFQGNSAPDKSGLPSDRFSAERTGGSVSTLTIQRTQQEDSAVYLCTSSPQRRGGGDTQYFGPGTRLTVL.